This T cell receptor (beta chain) emerged from a study of cytotoxic CD8 clonotypes in ibrutinib-treated CLL. Findings and limits, study-wide: The clonality went up when patients responded to ibrutinib and dropped back toward baseline at progression. Contraction or stability on treatment was seen for public clonotypes, which were uncommon.

Germline V CDR1 and CDR2: SSHAT, FNYEAQ (reference sequence). The CDR3 has 15 amino acids. The repertoire was sequenced with immunoSEQ multiplex PCR; TCRdb's copy has only in-frame clones and lacks some. The sample lists around 310,000 clones; about 80% were seen once. As for this clone: What it binds is unknown. Compared with germline, one end of the junction differs, possibly owing to a read error.

Sequencing used PBMCs, obtained before ibrutinib treatment. This receptor was taken from a human donor with chronic lymphocytic leukemia. The chain is built from TRBV7-7 and TRBJ2-7; 7 bases match TRBD2. CDR3 region: CASSLEAGPAYEQYF. CDR3 bases: TGTGCTAGCAGCTTAGAAGCGGGACCTGCCTACGAGCAGTACTTC. The variable domain in full, with the rest retrieved from reference TRBV7-7 and TRBJ2-7, is GAGVSQSPRYKVTKRGQDVTLRCDPISSHATLYWYQQALGQGPEFLTYFNYEAQPDKSGLPSDRFSAERPEGSISTLTIQRTEQRDSAMYRCASSLEAGPAYEQYFGPGTRLTVT.